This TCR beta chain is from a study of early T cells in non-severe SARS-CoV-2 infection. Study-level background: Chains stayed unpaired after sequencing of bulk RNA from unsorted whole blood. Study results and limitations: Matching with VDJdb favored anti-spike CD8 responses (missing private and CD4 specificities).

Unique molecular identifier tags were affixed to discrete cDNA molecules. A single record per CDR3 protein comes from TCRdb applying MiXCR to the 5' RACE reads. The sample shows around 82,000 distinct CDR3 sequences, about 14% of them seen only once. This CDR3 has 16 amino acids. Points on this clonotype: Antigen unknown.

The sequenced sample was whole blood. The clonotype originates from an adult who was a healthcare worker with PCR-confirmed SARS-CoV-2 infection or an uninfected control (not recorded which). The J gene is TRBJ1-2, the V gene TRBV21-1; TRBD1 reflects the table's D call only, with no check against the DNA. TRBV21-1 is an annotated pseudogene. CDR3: CASSGRRTGGAYGYTF. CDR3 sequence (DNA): TGTGCCAGCAGCGGACGGAGGACAGGGGGCGCCTATGGCTACACCTTC.